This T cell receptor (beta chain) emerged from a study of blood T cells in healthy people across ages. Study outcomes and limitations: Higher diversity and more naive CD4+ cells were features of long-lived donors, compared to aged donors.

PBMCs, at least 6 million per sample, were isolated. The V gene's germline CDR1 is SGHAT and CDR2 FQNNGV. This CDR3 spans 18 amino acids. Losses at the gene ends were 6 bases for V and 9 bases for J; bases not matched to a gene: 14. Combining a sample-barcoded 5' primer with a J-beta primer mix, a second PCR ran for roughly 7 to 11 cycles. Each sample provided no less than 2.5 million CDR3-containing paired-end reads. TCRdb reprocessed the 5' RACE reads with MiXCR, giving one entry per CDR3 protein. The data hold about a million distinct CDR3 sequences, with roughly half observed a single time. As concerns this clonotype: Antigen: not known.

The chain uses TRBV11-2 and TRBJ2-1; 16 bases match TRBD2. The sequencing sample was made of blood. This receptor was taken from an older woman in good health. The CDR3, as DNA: TGTGCCAGCAGAGAGGGACTAGCGGGAGGGCCGGGTGGCTCTGAGCAGTTCTTC. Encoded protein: CASREGLAGGPGGSEQFF.